This T cell receptor beta chain derives from a study of T-cell memory formation after mild COVID-19. Libraries for TCRalpha and TCRbeta carried sample barcodes and unique molecular identifiers via 5'RACE. TCRdb processed the 5' RACE reads anew with MiXCR; each CDR3 protein has one entry. The sample has roughly 610,000 distinct CDR3 sequences, approximately 15% seen once. About this clonotype itself: Its antigen is unknown.

Broader study findings: Pre-infection memory held some responding clones, suggesting pre-existing cross-reactive T cells responded. CD4+ contracting clones were found mainly in CM and EM, and CD8+ ones in EMRA.

This sequence was found in an adult woman who had mild COVID-19 (a few samples of this study predate the infection). Cell type and time point are not known. Sequences were obtained from PBMCs or a T cell subset sorted from them (not recorded which).

CDR3 sequence: CASSLIGTANSPLHF. The CDR3 coding sequence is TGTGCCAGCAGCCTAATTGGGACTGCGAATTCACCCCTCCACTTT. The chain is built from TRBV7-9 and TRBJ1-6; D might be TRBD1 (5 bases). Germline V gives CDR1 SEHNR, CDR2 FQNEAQ (reference sequence). Trimming took 5 bases from V and 7 from J, leaving 15 bases between them. The CDR3 contains 15 residues.